A single sample is the source of the 24 T cell receptor beta chains below, sequenced in a study of control samples from healthy donors and cancer patients. TCRdb's table, derived via immunoSEQ multiplex PCR, lists solely in-frame clones and lacks some. The sample comprises fewer than 130,000 clones, 85% to 90% of which are singletons, and around 4% rests with the top ten. The sequenced sample consisted of PBMCs. These receptors were collected from a woman in her fifties or sixties with lung cancer.

The chain couples TRBV3-1 (or the pseudogene TRBV3-2) to TRBJ2-7; D is undetermined. Trimming removed 8 bases at V and 5 bases at J, with 19 bases between. The V gene's germline CDR1 is LGHDT and CDR2 YNNKEL (reference sequence). The CDR3 has 14 amino acids. CDR3 sequence reads: CASACGFRSNEQYF. As DNA, the CDR3 is TGTGCCAGCGCCTGTGGATTCAGATCTAACGAGCAGTACTTC.

This clone was found a few times. V is TRBV6-2 or TRBV6-3 and J is TRBJ2-3, with 9 nucleotides matching TRBD2. V lost 6 bases to trimming and J lost 6 bases; unmatched junction nucleotides: 10. Germline lookup yields CDR1 MNHEY and CDR2 SVGEGT. This CDR3 has 15 residues. The CDR3 DNA reads as TGTGCCAGCAGCGGACTGGGCGGGGGGGTTGATACGCAGTATTTT. It encodes CASSGLGGGVDTQYF.

Only one count was recorded for this clone. V usage is TRBV3-1 (or the pseudogene TRBV3-2) and J usage is TRBJ2-5; 9 nucleotides line up with TRBD2. Germline CDR1 is LGHDT and CDR2 is YNNKEL (reference sequence). V gave up 4 bases and J gave up 1 base; unmatched junction bases: 13. CDR3 size: 18 residues. The CDR3 DNA reads as TGTGCCAGCAGCCCCGGTGATGCGGGGGGGCCTGTCCAAGAGACCCAGTACTTC. It specifies CASSPGDAGGPVQETQYF.

This rearrangement joins TRBV5-1 to TRBJ2-3, with 11 bases lining up with TRBD1. The CDR3 spans 16 residues. V trimming: 2 bases; J trimming: 2 bases; junction bases outside the gene matches: 4. Germline V gene lookup returns CDR1 SGHRS and CDR2 YFSETQ. The CDR3 DNA reads TGCGCCAGCAGCTTCGGACAGGGGGCCCTCACAGATACGCAGTATTTT. It encodes CASSFGQGALTDTQYF.

The chain combines TRBV11-2 with TRBJ2-3, with D perhaps matching TRBD2 (5 bases). V lost 0 bases, J lost 4 bases, and 5 bases lay in between. The CDR3 is 13 amino acids. In germline, CDR1 is SGHAT, CDR2 FQNNGV. CDR3: CASSLERADTQYF. CDR3 in DNA: TGTGCCAGCAGCTTAGAGCGGGCAGATACGCAGTATTTT.

J is TRBJ1-2 and V is TRBV28; possibly TRBD1 for D (5 bases). Germline CDR1 and CDR2: MDHEN and SYDVKM. Between the trimmed V and J ends, which lost 1 base and 2 bases, there was a span of 5 bases. This CDR3 is built from 13 residues. The CDR3 region is CASSLSGNYGYTF. CDR3 coding DNA: TGTGCCAGCAGTTTATCAGGGAACTATGGCTACACCTTC.

The chain employs TRBV7-8 and TRBJ1-5; tentatively, D is TRBD1 (6 bases). V lost 5 bases and J lost 1, with 12 bases in between. This CDR3 comprises 15 residues. Per the germline V gene, CDR1 is SGHVS and CDR2 is FQNEAQ. The CDR3 spells CASSQEGVSNQPQHF. CDR3 coding DNA: TGTGCCAGCAGCCAGGAGGGGGTAAGCAATCAGCCCCAGCATTTT.

The gene calls are TRBV27 and TRBJ2-2; D is uncertain. CDR1 and CDR2 from the germline V gene are MNHEY and SMNVEV (reference sequence). V shed 3 bases and J shed 0 bases, with 11 bases lying between them. This CDR3 is 16 amino acids long. The CDR3 here is CASSFVGNTNTGELFF. Written as DNA, the CDR3 is TGTGCCAGCAGTTTTGTTGGGAACACGAACACCGGGGAGCTGTTTTTT.

The chain combines TRBV30 with TRBJ1-2; D perhaps matches TRBD1 (5 bases). Trimming pared 0 bases from V and 8 bases from J, leaving 13 bases between. Per the germline V gene, CDR1 is GTSNPN and CDR2 is SVGIG (reference sequence). This CDR3 contains 13 residues. CDR3 in amino acids: CAWSVWDTGGYTF. CDR3 coding DNA: TGTGCCTGGAGTGTATGGGATACAGGAGGCTACACCTTC.

The rearrangement uses TRBV2 and TRBJ2-5; TRBD2 matches at 12 bases. After removal of 4 bases from V and 1 base from J, the junction contained 1 base not matched to a gene. This CDR3 comprises 15 residues. The germline V gene has CDR1 SNHLY and CDR2 FYNNEI. The CDR3 DNA reads TGTGCCAGCAGTGGACTAGCGGGAGCCCAAGAGACCCAGTACTTC. It specifies CASSGLAGAQETQYF.

CDR3 in amino acids: CASRLSNVANEKLFF. CDR3 DNA sequence: TGTGCCAGCCGACTCTCGAATGTAGCTAATGAAAAACTGTTTTTT. The chain employs TRBV5-5 and TRBJ1-4; D not certain. Germline CDR1 and CDR2: SGHKS and YYEKEE (reference sequence). This CDR3 is built from 15 residues. V lost 7 bases and J 3 bases, leaving 16 bases between the germline ends.

This chain connects TRBV5-1 to TRBJ1-2; 7 nucleotides agree with TRBD1. The V segment lost 4 bases and the J segment 2 bases; nucleotides outside the gene matches: 11. The CDR3 runs to 16 residues. Per the germline V gene, CDR1 is SGHRS and CDR2 is YFSETQ. As DNA, the CDR3 is TGCGCCAGCAGCCCCGATCCTACAGGGGTAAACTATGGCTACACCTTC. It is translated as CASSPDPTGVNYGYTF.

The chain links TRBV7-9 to TRBJ2-2; D remains unclear. V was clipped by 2 bases and J by 7 bases, with 17 bases between them. The CDR3 runs to 16 residues. The germline gives CDR1 SEHNR, CDR2 FQNEAQ (reference sequence). The CDR3 spells CASSLRDPSRRGELFF. The CDR3 nucleotides read TGTGCCAGCAGCTTACGAGACCCCTCTCGGCGCGGGGAGCTGTTTTTT.

This clone was picked up a small number of times. The chain links TRBV6-4 to TRBJ1-1, with D maybe TRBD1 (5 bases). V was shortened by 8 bases and J by 3 bases, with 16 bases between the two germline ends. CDR1 and CDR2 from the germline V gene are MRHNA and SNTAGT. The length of the CDR3 is 14 residues. CDR3 loop: CASPLDSMYTEAFF. CDR3 bases: TGTGCCAGCCCCCTCGACAGTATGTACACTGAAGCTTTCTTT.

The chain uses TRBV4-1 and TRBJ1-2; no firm D call. This CDR3 region has 16 residues. Germline lookup yields CDR1 MGHRA and CDR2 YSYEKL. The germline V and J ends were trimmed by 0 bases and 4 bases, with 15 bases remaining between them. The CDR3 region has the DNA TGCGCCAGCAGCCAAGAGGGAAACAGTCAGATCTATGGCTACACCTTC. It codes for CASSQEGNSQIYGYTF.

The chain carries TRBV7-2 and TRBJ2-7, with D tentatively TRBD2 (5 bases). In germline, CDR1 is SGHTA, CDR2 FQGNSA. The CDR3 sequence is 16 residues long. The V gene lost 1 base and the J gene lost 0 bases, with 13 bases spanning the gap. CDR3: CASSLGDGMGSYEQYF. The CDR3 DNA follows: TGTGCCAGCAGCTTAGGCGACGGGATGGGCTCCTACGAGCAGTACTTC.

The V call is TRBV20-1, the J call TRBJ1-5; D is unresolved. The CDR3 has 14 amino acids. Trimming pared 3 bases from V and 6 bases from J, leaving 15 bases between. Per the germline V gene, CDR1 is DFQATT and CDR2 is SNEGSKA (reference sequence). Written as DNA, the CDR3 is TGCAGTGCTAGTACTTTTTCGGTTGGTCAGCCCCAGCATTTT. Its translation: CSASTFSVGQPQHF.

CDR3 protein: CASIAAPGTGDTEAFF. As DNA, the CDR3 is TGTGCCAGCATCGCCGCTCCAGGAACAGGCGACACTGAAGCTTTCTTT. This chain connects TRBV5-5 to TRBJ1-1; D perhaps matches TRBD1 (5 bases). In germline, CDR1 is SGHKS, CDR2 YYEKEE (reference sequence). V was cut by 6 bases and J by 3 bases, with 21 bases left in between. CDR3 length: 16 amino acids.

This CDR3 is CASRRGLAGREQYF. Here the CDR3 DNA reads TGTGCCAGCAGGAGGGGACTAGCGGGTCGCGAGCAGTACTTC. This sequence joins TRBV6-5 and TRBJ2-7; 12 positions agree with TRBD2. Trimming at V came to 6 bases and at J to 6 bases, leaving 6 bases not matched to a gene. Germline CDR1 is MNHEY and CDR2 is SVGAGI. This CDR3 is built from 14 residues.

This chain connects TRBV18 to TRBJ1-2; the match to TRBD1 covers 9 bases. With 5 bases clipped from V and 5 bases from J, the junction kept 9 bases outside the gene matches. There are 15 residues in the CDR3. Per germline, CDR1 KGHSH and CDR2 LQKENI. CDR3 bases: TGTGCCAGCTCATATCCAACAGGGGGCGTATATGGCTACACCTTC. Translating gives CASSYPTGGVYGYTF.

The chain is built from TRBV3-1 (or the pseudogene TRBV3-2) and TRBJ2-1; 9 positions match TRBD2. The V segment lost 0 bases and the J segment 12 bases; nucleotides outside the gene matches: 18. The CDR3 spans 18 residues. Germline lookup yields CDR1 LGHDT and CDR2 YNNKEL (reference sequence). The CDR3 loop reads CASSQDPLTSGSRIGQFF. The CDR3 DNA sequence: TGTGCCAGCAGCCAAGACCCCCTGACTAGCGGTAGTCGTATCGGGCAGTTCTTC.

The chain links TRBV5-1 to TRBJ1-2, with 7 bases matching TRBD1. The CDR3 has 14 residues. From germline, CDR1 is SGHRS and CDR2 YFSETQ. Trimming removed 2 bases from V and 4 bases from J; junction bases left unmatched: 5. The CDR3 DNA sequence: TGCGCCAGCAGCTTCGCCGGGACAGCCTATGGCTACACCTTC. It codes for CASSFAGTAYGYTF.

The rearrangement uses TRBV11-1 and TRBJ1-1; D gene uncertain. V lost 1 base, J lost 2 bases, and 8 bases lay in between. The germline V gene encodes CDR1 SGHAT and CDR2 FQDESV (reference sequence). This CDR3 is 14 amino acids long. The CDR3 nucleotides are TGTGCCAGCAGCTTAGGGACCGCTAACACTGAAGCTTTCTTT. This codes for CASSLGTANTEAFF. Together with reference TRBV11-1 and TRBJ1-1, the CDR3 gives the full variable domain: EAEVAQSPRYKITEKSQAVAFWCDPISGHATLYWYRQILGQGPELLVQFQDESVVDDSQLPKDRFSAERLKGVDSTLKIQPAELGDSAMYLCASSLGTANTEAFFGQGTRLTVV.

This clone was seen a handful of times. The chain recombines TRBV6-1 with TRBJ2-3, with 7 bases that match TRBD1. V shed 1 base and J 6 bases; nucleotides not matched to a gene: 7. CDR1 is MNHNS, CDR2 SASEGT, per germline. This CDR3 region has 15 residues. The CDR3 spells CASSEDRGLRDTQYF. As DNA, the CDR3 is TGTGCCAGCAGTGAAGACAGGGGATTAAGGGATACGCAGTATTTT.